Presented here are 4 T cell receptor beta chains from one specimen sequenced in a study of Graves' ophthalmopathy and Graves' hyperthyroidism. The sequenced template was RNA, covering the TCR beta CDR3 region. Following a first-round RT-PCR that used HTBI primers, a second-round multiplex PCR was carried out. From the multiplex PCR reads, TCRdb called clonotypes with MiXCR, one entry per CDR3 protein. Of around 1.1 million distinct CDR3 sequences in the sample, 36% were seen once. The sample was peripheral blood or thyroid tissue (not recorded which). The receptor set was obtained from an adult man with Graves' hyperthyroidism.

The table lists this clonotype with a few counts. One end of the junction varies from germline; a read error may be responsible. This chain uses TRBV5-4 with TRBJ2-7, with 8 bases matching TRBD2. There are 15 residues in the CDR3. The germline CDR1 and CDR2 sequences are SGHNT and YYREEE (reference sequence). In DNA form, the CDR3 reads TGTGCCAGCAGCTTAGCGGCTCTAGCGGGCTACGAGCGGTACTTC. This gives the protein CASSLAALAGYERYF.

The chain uses TRBV12-3 or TRBV12-4 and TRBJ1-5; tentatively, D is TRBD1 (6 bases). The CDR3 spans 17 residues. Trimming removed 3 bases at V and 1 base at J, with 16 bases between. The CDR3: CASSFGTSSVSNQPQHF. The CDR3 DNA follows: TGTGCCAGCAGTTTTGGGACAAGCTCGGTGAGCAATCAGCCCCAGCATTTT.

The chain combines TRBV29-1 with TRBJ2-2; D possibly matches TRBD1 or TRBD2 (5 bases each). Germline lookup yields CDR1 SQVTM and CDR2 ANQGSEA. The V and J ends lost 8 bases and 1 base respectively, with 17 bases between them. This CDR3 has 15 residues. CDR3 protein: CSQAVATGNTGELFF. The CDR3, as DNA: TGCAGCCAAGCGGTGGCCACAGGGAACACCGGGGAGCTGTTTTTT.

The chain combines TRBV6-6 with TRBJ1-1; D remains ambiguous. Deletions cut 4 bases from V and 9 bases from J, with 12 bases between. This CDR3 comprises 12 residues. Germline V lookup: CDR1 MNHNY, CDR2 SVGAGI (reference sequence). DNA for the CDR3: TGTGCCAGCAGTTCCAGTGCGCTTCAAGCTTTCTTT. Residues: CASSSSALQAFF.